This TCR beta chain was recorded in a study of blood T cells in healthy people across ages. A second roughly 7 to 11 cycle PCR used barcoded and J-beta primers. A single record per CDR3 protein comes from TCRdb applying MiXCR to the 5' RACE reads. The sample has around 1.5 million distinct CDR3 sequences, 35% to 45% seen once. This CDR3 has 15 amino acids. V was cut by 5 bases and J by 1 base, with 13 bases left in between. Per germline, CDR1 PRHDT and CDR2 FYEKMQ (reference sequence). Material: blood. The V and J genes are TRBV13 and TRBJ2-3; the D is unclear. The receptor comes from a woman between 18 and 29 years old in good health. Here the CDR3 DNA reads TGTGCCAGCAGCCCCCGCCCCTGGGGCACAGATACGCAGTATTTT. It encodes CASSPRPWGTDTQYF.